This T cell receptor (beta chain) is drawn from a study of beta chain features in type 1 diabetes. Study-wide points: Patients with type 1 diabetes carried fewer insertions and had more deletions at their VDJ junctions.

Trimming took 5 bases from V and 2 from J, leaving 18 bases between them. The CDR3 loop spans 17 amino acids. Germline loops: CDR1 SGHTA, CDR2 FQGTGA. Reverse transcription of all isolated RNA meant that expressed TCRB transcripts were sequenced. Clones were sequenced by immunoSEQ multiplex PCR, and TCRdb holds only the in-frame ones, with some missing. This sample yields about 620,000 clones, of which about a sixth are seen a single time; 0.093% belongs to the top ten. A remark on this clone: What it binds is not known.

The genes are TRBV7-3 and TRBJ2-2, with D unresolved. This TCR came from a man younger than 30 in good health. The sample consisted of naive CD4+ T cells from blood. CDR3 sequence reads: CASSRGGSTSNTGELFF. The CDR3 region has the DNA TGTGCCAGCAGCCGAGGTGGCAGTACAAGTAACACCGGGGAGCTGTTTTTT.